The 26 T cell receptor beta chains given below trace back to one sample, sequenced in a study of blood T cells in healthy people across ages. The second PCR ran roughly 6 to 11 cycles with a sample-barcoded 5' primer and J-beta primers. TCRdb re-called the 5' RACE reads with MiXCR, one entry per CDR3 protein. Of roughly 410,000 distinct CDR3 sequences in the sample, more than 45% were seen once. Sequencing used blood. The receptor source for this set is a man aged 60 to 69 in good health.

In its sample, this clonotype was seen many times. V gene TRBV29-1 combines with J gene TRBJ2-7; 9 nucleotides agree with TRBD1. Germline loops: CDR1 SQVTM, CDR2 ANQGSEA. The CDR3 runs 12 residues. The trim removed 6 bases at V and 2 bases at J, leaving 2 bases unmatched. CDR3 region: CSVGTGPYEQYF. CDR3 in DNA: TGCAGCGTCGGGACAGGGCCCTACGAGCAGTACTTC.

Details on this clonotype: The junction departs from the called germline gene at one end, perhaps through a read error. V is TRBV18 and J is TRBJ2-2; a possible D gene is TRBD2 (5 bases). The CDR3 is 15 residues long. Germline V CDR1 and CDR2: KGHSH, LQKENI. The CDR3 bases are TGTGTCAGCTCACCTGCCGGACGGGGCACCGGGGAGCTGTTTTTT. Translated: CVSSPAGRGTGELFF.

This clonotype came up a few times. V and J are TRBV29-1 and TRBJ2-5, with TRBD1 matching over 7 bases. The DNA matches TRBJ2-7 better at its end, which makes the J call doubtful. CDR3 length: 13 residues. The germline V gene encodes CDR1 SQVTM and CDR2 ANQGSEA. The CDR3 is CSVGAGGFYEQYF. In nucleotides, the CDR3 is TGCAGCGTTGGGGCAGGGGGATTTTACGAGCAGTACTTC.

The V and J genes are TRBV12-3 or TRBV12-4 and TRBJ1-2, with D possibly TRBD1 on 5 matching bases. Trimming cost V 5 bases and J 8 bases, with 15 bases left between them. The CDR3 loop spans 13 amino acids. CDR3 bases: TGTGCCAGCAGTGGCTACAGGTTAAGGGGCTACACCTTC. Translation gives CASSGYRLRGYTF.

This clonotype was picked up a small number of times. A read error is possible here, since a much larger clone lies one base away. The V and J genes are TRBV20-1 and TRBJ2-5, with 11 nucleotides matching TRBD2. CDR3 length equals 13 residues. CDR1 and CDR2 (germline): DFQATT, SNEGSKA (reference sequence). CDR3 nucleotides: TGCGGTGCTCGGACTAGCGGGCAAGAGACCCAGTACTTC. This sequence encodes CGARTSGQETQYF.

This clonotype was counted between two and nine times. CDR3 loop: CSSPRWGYTF. The CDR3 DNA sequence: TGCAGCTCCCCCCGCTGGGGTTACACCTTC. This chain joins TRBV29-1 and TRBJ1-2; D is undetermined. The CDR3 runs to 10 residues. From germline, CDR1 is SQVTM and CDR2 ANQGSEA. Between the trimmed V and J ends, which lost 8 bases and 11 bases, there was a span of 15 bases.

This clonotype appeared a few times. The chain carries TRBV28 and TRBJ1-5; tentatively, D is TRBD1 (5 bases). Looked up from germline, CDR1 is MDHEN and CDR2 is SYDVKM. V dropped 8 bases and J dropped 2 bases, with 16 bases sitting between them. The CDR3 is 15 residues long. As DNA, the CDR3 is TGTGCCAGCGCTCCCCTTGGGGGTGGCAATCAGCCCCAGCATTTT. It encodes CASAPLGGGNQPQHF.

The chain has TRBV30 and TRBJ1-3; tentatively, D is TRBD1 (5 bases). Germline V CDR1 and CDR2: GTSNPN, SVGIG (reference sequence). Deletions cut 4 bases from V and 2 bases from J, with 9 bases between. The CDR3 has 13 residues. This CDR3 is CAWNQGTGNTIYF. Written as DNA, the CDR3 is TGTGCCTGGAACCAGGGAACTGGAAACACCATATATTTT.

This clonotype was observed a handful of times. V usage is TRBV7-2 and J usage is TRBJ2-5, with D possibly TRBD2 on 6 matching bases. This CDR3 has 14 residues. V lost 5 bases and J 3 bases, leaving 13 bases between the germline ends. Germline V CDR1 and CDR2: SGHTA, FQGNSA. As DNA, the CDR3 is TGTGCCAGCAGCCAGGTATGGAGGGAAGAGACCCAGTACTTC. Protein product: CASSQVWREETQYF.

As regards this clonotype: One base away lies a much larger clone, so this may be a sequencing read error. The gene calls are TRBV9 and TRBJ2-5; 9 bases agree with TRBD2. Germline V lookup: CDR1 SGDLS, CDR2 YYNGEE. CDR3 length equals 12 residues. CDR3 sequence: CAGSPQREDQYF. The CDR3 DNA is TGTGCCGGCAGCCCCCAGCGGGAGGACCAGTACTTC.

The chain employs TRBV6-5 and TRBJ2-6, with a tentative D call TRBD1 (6 bases). The CDR3 spans 14 residues. Germline lookup yields CDR1 MNHEY and CDR2 SVGAGI. V was cut by 10 bases and J by 0 bases, with 10 bases left in between. CDR3: CATLGGSGANVLTF. DNA for the CDR3: TGTGCCACCTTAGGGGGCTCTGGGGCCAACGTCCTGACTTTC.

The rearrangement uses TRBV5-6 and TRBJ2-5, with D tentatively TRBD1 or TRBD2 (5 bases each). The CDR3 length is 14 residues. Germline V lookup: CDR1 SGHDT, CDR2 YYEEEE. Trimming took 7 bases from V and 1 from J, leaving 14 bases between them. The CDR3 reads CASGPLGTQETQYF. CDR3 coding DNA: TGTGCCAGCGGACCCTTGGGGACCCAAGAGACCCAGTACTTC.

This clonotype was seen ten or more times. As DNA, the CDR3 is TGCAGCGTTCGGGGATCCTACGAGCAGTACTTC. Its translation is CSVRGSYEQYF. The genes are TRBV29-1 and TRBJ2-7, with D possibly matching TRBD2 (5 bases). The V end was cut by 5 bases, the J end by 1 base, with 6 bases between. This CDR3 is built from 11 residues. Germline V gene data show CDR1 as SQVTM and CDR2 as ANQGSEA.

Only a few counts were recorded for this clonotype. This chain connects TRBV29-1 to TRBJ1-2, with 9 nucleotides matching TRBD1. This CDR3 spans 12 amino acids. The germline gives CDR1 SQVTM, CDR2 ANQGSEA. The V gene end was trimmed by 7 bases and the J gene end by 4 bases; junction bases not matched to a gene: 4. CDR3 DNA: TGCAGCGCACAGGGGGCTGGCTATGGCTACACCTTC. It encodes CSAQGAGYGYTF.

In its sample, this clonotype was seen a few times. A read error may explain this, as a much larger clone is one base away. The chain recombines TRBV7-2 with TRBJ2-1; weak D call: TRBD1 (5 bases). The V and J ends lost 5 bases and 6 bases respectively, with 14 bases between them. In germline, CDR1 is SGHTA, CDR2 FQGNSA. The length of the CDR3 is 14 residues. The CDR3 here is CASSVGRYPNEQFF. The CDR3 nucleotides are TGTGCCAGCAGCGTGGGGCGCTACCCCAATGAGCAGTTCTTC.

This clonotype was detected only a few times. The chain's CDR3 is CSARDRGLAQYF. In DNA form, the CDR3 reads TGCAGTGCTAGAGATCGGGGACTAGCGCAGTACTTC. The rearrangement links TRBV20-1 to TRBJ2-4; 10 bases line up with TRBD2. The CDR3 has 12 amino acids. J gave up 13 bases and V 0 bases, and 3 bases lay outside the gene matches. In germline, CDR1 is DFQATT, CDR2 SNEGSKA (reference sequence).

This clonotype occurred a few times. J is TRBJ2-4 and V is TRBV20-1; 15 positions agree with TRBD2. This CDR3 contains 19 residues. The germline gives CDR1 DFQATT, CDR2 SNEGSKA (reference sequence). Trimming cost V 2 bases and J 0 bases; bases outside gene matches: 8. The CDR3 here is CSARRPGLAGGGAKNIQYF. DNA of the CDR3: TGCAGTGCTAGACGACCGGGACTAGCGGGAGGAGGAGCCAAAAACATTCAGTACTTC.

This clonotype was observed a handful of times. The rearrangement links TRBV28 to TRBJ2-7; a weak D match, TRBD1 (6 bases). CDR1 and CDR2 (germline): MDHEN, SYDVKM. Trimming took off 6 bases at V and 3 bases at J, with 12 bases between the two ends. This CDR3 has 13 residues. CDR3 loop: CASSGQSYYEQYF. The CDR3 coding sequence is TGTGCCAGCAGCGGACAGTCATACTACGAGCAGTACTTC.

This clonotype was counted at least ten times. The rearrangement uses TRBV12-3 or TRBV12-4 and TRBJ2-7; 7 bases match TRBD2. V lost 7 bases and J lost 0; bases outside the gene matches: 12. The CDR3 contains 16 residues. CDR3 sequence (DNA): TGTGCCAGCACTGAAATCGGGGAGGGCAGCTCCTACGAGCAGTACTTC. Protein product: CASTEIGEGSSYEQYF.

This clonotype was seen only a few times. The V call is TRBV12-3 or TRBV12-4, the J call TRBJ2-5, with a weak D call TRBD2 (6 bases). The V and J ends lost 8 bases and 1 base respectively, with 11 bases between them. This CDR3 is built from 13 residues. The CDR3 region has the DNA TGTGCCAGCCGTGAGCGGGCCCAAGAGACCCAGTACTTC. Amino acids: CASRERAQETQYF.

This sequence joins TRBV14 and TRBJ2-7; D tentatively fits TRBD1 or TRBD2 (5 bases each). V lost 2 bases and J 1 base, leaving 12 bases between the germline ends. Germline values: CDR1 SGHDN, CDR2 FVKESK. The CDR3 is 15 amino acids. CDR3 loop: CASSQPGRRSYEQYF. CDR3 in DNA: TGTGCCAGCAGCCAACCGGGACGGCGATCCTACGAGCAGTACTTC.

V gene TRBV7-9 combines with J gene TRBJ1-2, with unresolved D. V lost 1 base and J lost 4, with 13 bases in between. CDR1 is SEHNR, CDR2 FQNEAQ, per germline (reference sequence). The CDR3 runs to 15 residues. The CDR3 here is CASSLDSGRFYGYTF. CDR3 sequence (DNA): TGTGCCAGCAGCTTAGATTCGGGGAGGTTCTATGGCTACACCTTC.

V usage is TRBV7-3 and J usage is TRBJ1-2; D is possibly TRBD1 (5 bases). The CDR3 has 14 amino acids. V was cut by 5 bases and J by 8 bases, with 18 bases left in between. Germline CDR1 reads SGHTA; CDR2 reads FQGTGA. CDR3 region: CASSPDRLRWGYTF. CDR3 nucleotides: TGTGCCAGCAGCCCTGACAGATTACGGTGGGGCTACACCTTC.

The rearrangement links TRBV29-1 to TRBJ2-1, with D possibly matching TRBD1 (5 bases). The CDR3 is made up of 15 amino acids. The V end lost 5 bases, the J end lost 0 bases, and 14 bases lay between the germline ends. The V gene's germline CDR1 is SQVTM and CDR2 ANQGSEA. CDR3 sequence reads: CSVQGRNGSYNEQFF. DNA for the CDR3: TGCAGCGTTCAGGGTAGGAATGGCTCCTACAATGAGCAGTTCTTC.

This clonotype appeared a few times. J is TRBJ2-7 and V is TRBV6-1, with D possibly being TRBD1 (6 bases). V was cut by 4 bases and J by 2 bases, with 15 bases left in between. The length of the CDR3 is 15 residues. The germline V gene encodes CDR1 MNHNS and CDR2 SASEGT. The CDR3 loop reads CASSVMDSETYEQYF. DNA for the CDR3: TGTGCCAGCAGTGTAATGGACAGCGAAACCTACGAGCAGTACTTC.

The V and J genes are TRBV7-3 and TRBJ2-2, with TRBD2 matching over 10 bases. The trim removed 1 base at V and 4 bases at J, leaving 6 bases unmatched. CDR3 length: 17 residues. Germline V lookup: CDR1 SGHTA, CDR2 FQGTGA. CDR3 residues: CASSLIGTSATTGELFF. CDR3 bases: TGTGCCAGCAGCTTAATAGGGACTAGCGCAACCACCGGGGAGCTGTTTTTT.